The T cell receptor (beta chain) described here comes from a study of shared clonotypes between healthy human individuals. Points from the study as a whole: It was expected that sequencing depth would affect clonotype sharing among donors.

Splitting of CD4+ cells produced CD45RA+ naive and CD45RA-negative memory subsets. The data were produced by immunoSEQ multiplex PCR, yet TCRdb's version contains in-frame clones alone and is incomplete. The data contain about 2.4 million clones, approximately 94% of them singletons. Germline V gene lookup returns CDR1 MDHEN and CDR2 SYDVKM. The CDR3 extends over 13 amino acids. V gave up 6 bases and J gave up 5 bases, with 14 bases separating them. Of note for this clone: The antigen is not known.

The clonotype comes from a man aged 18 to 35 in good health. Some clones in this sample may be carry-over from other donors' samples. V usage is TRBV28 and J usage is TRBJ2-7; D gene unclear. Sequences were obtained from naive CD4+ T cells from PBMCs. As to subset: CD45RA+ positively selected. The CDR3 loop reads CASRFQRDHEQYF. As DNA, the CDR3 is TGTGCCAGCAGGTTCCAGCGAGATCACGAGCAGTACTTC.